In this sample, the clone carrying this TCR beta chain turned up a few times. As yet, its antigen is unknown. This entry is derived from a study of PD-1 blockade in classical Hodgkin lymphoma. Study-wide results and limits: Newly diagnosed patients were said to have less baseline TCR diversity than healthy donors did. Partial responders and progressors had significantly lower baseline TCR diversity.

The repertoire was sequenced with immunoSEQ multiplex PCR; TCRdb's copy has only in-frame clones and lacks some. The sample carries about 110,000 clones, more than 70% recorded once. V lost 5 bases and J lost 4, with 11 bases in between. Germline CDR1 reads MNHEY; CDR2 reads SMNVEV (reference sequence). The CDR3 extends over 13 amino acids. As to time point: cycle 4 day 1 (C4D1), after 6 weeks of nivolumab. Following autologous stem cell transplantation, relapse occurred in every patient, and exposure to brentuximab vedotin varied. This TCR derives from a human donor with classical Hodgkin lymphoma. J is TRBJ1-2 and V is TRBV27; a possible D gene is TRBD1 (5 bases). The sample was peripheral blood mononuclear cells (PBMCs), taken before the fourth cycle of nivolumab. DNA for the CDR3: TGTGCCAGCAGTAGACAGCCTGTCTATGGCTACACCTTC. Its protein product is CASSRQPVYGYTF.